The 27 T cell receptor beta chains below all came from one sample that was sequenced in a study of T cell responses to AZD1222 COVID-19 vaccine. Sequencing was performed with immunoSEQ multiplex PCR; in TCRdb, only in-frame clones are kept and a portion is missing. The table records 150,000 to 200,000 clones, 70% to 90% of them present only once. Sequenced material: peripheral blood, taken on day 0 of AZD1222 vaccination. The receptors were sampled from an adult in good health.

The rearrangement uses TRBV21-1 and TRBJ2-2; no check of the table's D call, TRBD1, against the DNA was made. TRBV21-1 is a pseudogene locus. The CDR3 extends over 18 amino acids. The CDR3 region is CASSPQTGGPTNTGELFF. CDR3 in DNA: TGTGCCAGCAGCCCCCAGACAGGGGGCCCCACGAACACCGGGGAGCTGTTTTTT.

The DNA of the CDR3 is TGTGCCAGCAGTCCTAGCGGGGTCCCCCACGAGCAGTACTTC. Amino acids: CASSPSGVPHEQYF. This rearrangement joins TRBV28 to TRBJ2-7, with 9 bases identical to TRBD2. The CDR3 totals 14 residues. V lost 5 bases, J lost 5 bases, and 7 bases stayed unmatched. The germline CDR1 and CDR2 sequences are MDHEN and SYDVKM.

The chain is built from TRBV6-5 and TRBJ1-6; D unclear. The germline V gene has CDR1 MNHEY and CDR2 SVGAGI. This CDR3 spans 13 amino acids. V lost 10 bases and J lost 5, with 12 bases in between. This CDR3 is CATLPENNSPLHF. DNA for the CDR3: TGTGCCACCCTTCCGGAGAATAATTCACCCCTCCACTTT.

The chain uses TRBV5-1 and TRBJ2-2; 11 bases align to TRBD1. Germline V CDR1 and CDR2: SGHRS, YFSETQ. With 0 bases clipped from V and 0 bases from J, the junction kept 7 bases outside the gene matches. CDR3 length: 19 amino acids. Here the CDR3 reads CASSLVGQGVLANTGELFF. Written as DNA, the CDR3 is TGCGCCAGCAGCTTGGTGGGACAGGGGGTCCTCGCGAACACCGGGGAGCTGTTTTTT.

The chain combines TRBV4-3 with TRBJ2-2; 8 nucleotides match TRBD2. CDR1 is LGHNA and CDR2 is YSLEER in the germline V gene. The ends lost 4 bases at V and 8 bases at J; junction bases unmatched: 12. This CDR3 is built from 16 residues. The CDR3 bases are TGCGCCAGCAGCCGAGACTGGGAGCGGGAGAGGGGGGAGCTGTTTTTT. This encodes CASSRDWERERGELFF.

The chain joins TRBV11-2 to TRBJ1-2, with D perhaps matching TRBD1 (5 bases). The V end lost 2 bases, the J end lost 2 bases, and 15 bases lay between the germline ends. This CDR3 spans 16 amino acids. CDR1 SGHAT and CDR2 FQNNGV come from the germline V gene. CDR3 sequence (DNA): TGTGCCAGCAGCTTACATTTAGAGCAGGGAAACTATGGCTACACCTTC. It specifies CASSLHLEQGNYGYTF.

The rearrangement links TRBV9 to TRBJ1-5; D ambiguous. Trimming stripped 3 bases from V and 3 bases from J, with 10 bases between. The germline V gene has CDR1 SGDLS and CDR2 YYNGEE. The CDR3 has 14 amino acids. CDR3 bases: TGTGCCAGCAGCGCTCATGACGACAATCAGCCCCAGCATTTT. It encodes CASSAHDDNQPQHF. Full variable domain (missing parts from reference TRBV9 and TRBJ1-5): DSGVTQTPKHLITATGQRVTLRCSPRSGDLSVYWYQQSLDQGLQFLIQYYNGEERAKGNILERFSAQQFPDLHSELNLSSLELGDSALYFCASSAHDDNQPQHFGDGTRLSIL.

As to this clone: This specimen includes other DNA sequences encoding the same CDR3. The chain combines TRBV7-9 with TRBJ1-2; TRBD1 aligns across 11 bases. V shed 9 bases and J 8 bases; nucleotides not matched to a gene: 5. Germline CDR1 reads SEHNR; CDR2 reads FQNEAQ (reference sequence). This CDR3 comprises 12 residues. DNA for the CDR3: TGTGCCAGTCGGACAGGGGGCGGCGGCTACACCTTC. Its translation: CASRTGGGGYTF.

This clone appeared a few times. The chain couples TRBV5-1 to TRBJ1-3, with D hard to call. Germline V gives CDR1 SGHRS, CDR2 YFSETQ. The ends were cut back, 0 bases at V and 4 bases at J, with 11 bases in the middle. The CDR3 has 15 amino acids. DNA of the CDR3: TGCGCCAGCAGCTTGGCCGATACCCCGGGAAACACCATATATTTT. Translated: CASSLADTPGNTIYF.

The chain has TRBV6-5 and TRBJ2-1; D is possibly TRBD1 (6 bases). Trimming shortened V by 8 bases and J by 8 bases, and 13 bases separated the two germline ends. The germline CDR1 and CDR2 sequences are MNHEY and SVGAGI. This CDR3 region has 12 residues. The CDR3 protein is CASQQGWDEQFF. The CDR3 nucleotides read TGTGCCAGCCAACAGGGTTGGGATGAGCAGTTCTTC.

This clone was seen only once. The chain's CDR3 is CASSPTVKQETQYF. The CDR3 DNA follows: TGTGCCAGCAGTCCAACGGTTAAACAAGAGACCCAGTACTTC. The chain joins TRBV28 to TRBJ2-5; no clear D. V was pared by 5 bases and J by 2 bases, with 12 bases between. The CDR3 extends over 14 amino acids. Germline CDR1 and CDR2: MDHEN and SYDVKM.

The chain combines TRBV9 with TRBJ2-1; 9 bases line up with TRBD1. Germline trimming cut 2 bases from V and 0 bases from J; bases unmatched to any gene: 18. The CDR3 has 21 amino acids. The germline V gene has CDR1 SGDLS and CDR2 YYNGEE. DNA of the CDR3: TGTGCCAGCAGCGTCTCCCCTCCGGGACAGGGTTTGGGACCCTCCTACAATGAGCAGTTCTTC. Translated, it gives CASSVSPPGQGLGPSYNEQFF.

The chain links TRBV15 to TRBJ2-5; D remains ambiguous. Germline lookup yields CDR1 LNHNV and CDR2 YYDKDF (reference sequence). Trimming took off 1 base at V and 2 bases at J, with 14 bases between the two ends. This CDR3 is 16 amino acids long. The CDR3 nucleotides are TGTGCCACCAGCAGAGGGCTCCACAGTACACAAGAGACCCAGTACTTC. Its protein is CATSRGLHSTQETQYF.

The chain recombines TRBV11-2 with TRBJ2-5; unclear D gene. The ends were cut back, 5 bases at V and 4 bases at J, with 14 bases in the middle. The CDR3 has 14 residues. Germline V lookup: CDR1 SGHAT, CDR2 FQNNGV. The CDR3 sequence: CASSPVNQRETQYF. CDR3 DNA sequence: TGTGCCAGCAGCCCGGTCAACCAACGAGAGACCCAGTACTTC.

The chain carries TRBV19 and TRBJ2-5, with D unresolved. Trimming left V 3 bases short and J 3 bases short, with 17 bases between. The CDR3 spans 16 residues. From germline, CDR1 is LNHDA and CDR2 SQIVND (reference sequence). The chain's CDR3 is CASSMFPLGGEETQYF. As DNA, the CDR3 is TGTGCCAGTAGTATGTTTCCCCTAGGTGGGGAAGAGACCCAGTACTTC.

The J gene is TRBJ1-2, the V gene TRBV6-6; no reliable D call. V shed 6 bases and J shed 4 bases, with 21 bases lying between them. The CDR3 consists of 16 residues. CDR1 and CDR2 from the germline V gene are MNHNY and SVGAGI (reference sequence). The DNA for the CDR3 is TGTGCCAGCAGACCCAACCTAGACGCTGGGCGCTATGGCTACACCTTC. As protein: CASRPNLDAGRYGYTF.

The genes are TRBV27 and TRBJ2-7; D is perhaps TRBD1 (6 bases). Trimming shortened V by 0 bases and J by 5 bases, and 11 bases separated the two germline ends. This CDR3 is 14 amino acids long. CDR1 and CDR2 (germline): MNHEY, SMNVEV (reference sequence). In DNA form, the CDR3 reads TGTGCCAGCAGTTTATCATCCAGGGGCAACGAGCAGTACTTC. Translated, it gives CASSLSSRGNEQYF.

This clone was counted once. V usage is TRBV5-1 and J usage is TRBJ1-4; possible D gene TRBD1, 5 bases. CDR3 length: 14 residues. Germline lookup yields CDR1 SGHRS and CDR2 YFSETQ. The V end was cut by 1 base, the J end by 8 bases, with 12 bases between. This chain's CDR3 is CASSLQGYGEKLFF. The CDR3 DNA is TGCGCCAGCAGCTTGCAGGGCTACGGGGAAAAACTGTTTTTT.

This chain links TRBV7-8 with TRBJ2-7; D is possibly TRBD2 (6 bases). The CDR3 runs 16 residues. Trimming removed 1 base from V and 3 bases from J, with 16 bases in between. Germline CDR1 reads SGHVS; CDR2 reads FQNEAQ. The CDR3 loop is CASSLGSTSLVYEQYF. CDR3 DNA: TGTGCCAGCAGCTTAGGATCGACTAGTTTGGTCTACGAGCAGTACTTC.

A remark on this clone: One end of the junction varies from germline; a read error may be responsible. The chain couples TRBV7-7 to TRBJ2-1; 11 bases align to TRBD1. The CDR3 runs 17 residues. Germline loops: CDR1 SSHAT, CDR2 FNYEAQ (reference sequence). The CDR3 DNA is TGTGCTAGCAGCCAAGGACAGGGGGCCAGCTCCTACAATGAGCAGTTCTTC. Its protein is CASSQGQGASSYNEQFF.

The V gene is TRBV6-5, the J gene TRBJ2-7; no clear D. CDR1 MNHEY and CDR2 SVGAGI come from the germline V gene. CDR3 length: 15 residues. V was cut by 0 bases and J by 1 base, with 10 bases left in between. The CDR3 nucleotides read TGTGCCAGCAGTTACTCGAATAGGCAATCCTACGAGCAGTACTTC. This translates into CASSYSNRQSYEQYF.

There are a few counts of this clone. The gene calls are TRBV5-1 and TRBJ1-2, with 7 bases lining up with TRBD1. With 1 base clipped from V and 1 base from J, the junction kept 7 bases outside the gene matches. The CDR3 covers 16 residues. CDR1 SGHRS and CDR2 YFSETQ come from the germline V gene. The CDR3 coding sequence is TGCGCCAGCAGCTTGCTCCCGGGACAGAGTAACTATGGCTACACCTTC. The encoded protein is CASSLLPGQSNYGYTF.

This chain connects TRBV6-1 to TRBJ2-7; D uncertain. The length of the CDR3 is 17 residues. Trimming left V 1 base short and J 0 bases short, with 16 bases between. The V gene's germline CDR1 is MNHNS and CDR2 SASEGT. The CDR3 protein is CASSEGGIGSVSYEQYF. For the CDR3, the DNA is TGTGCCAGCAGTGAAGGCGGTATTGGGTCGGTCTCCTACGAGCAGTACTTC.

The chain is built from TRBV29-1 and TRBJ2-7, with D possibly matching TRBD2 (5 bases). Germline V gene lookup returns CDR1 SQVTM and CDR2 ANQGSEA. The CDR3 totals 15 residues. V dropped 1 base and J dropped 2 bases, with 15 bases sitting between them. CDR3 nucleotide sequence: TGCAGCGTTGAAGCCCCGGGTGGGAGTACCTACGAGCAGTACTTC. This gives the protein CSVEAPGGSTYEQYF.

The chain couples TRBV7-2 to TRBJ1-4; 7 bases are a match to TRBD1. The CDR3 extends over 14 amino acids. J gave up 3 bases and V 5 bases, and 3 bases lay outside the gene matches. The germline V gene has CDR1 SGHTA and CDR2 FQGNSA. The CDR3 sequence is CASSQQGANEKLFF. DNA of the CDR3: TGTGCCAGCAGCCAGCAGGGGGCTAATGAAAAACTGTTTTTT. Using reference TRBV7-2 and TRBJ1-4 for the parts outside the CDR3, the full variable domain is GAGVSQSPSNKVTEKGKDVELRCDPISGHTALYWYRQSLGQGLEFLIYFQGNSAPDKSGLPSDRFSAERTGGSVSTLTIQRTQQEDSAVYLCASSQQGANEKLFFGSGTQLSVL.

This clone was recorded only once. The chain carries TRBV2 and TRBJ1-2; no firm D call. The CDR3 runs to 12 residues. Trimming left V 5 bases short and J 8 bases short, with 12 bases between. Germline V CDR1 and CDR2: SNHLY, FYNNEI. The CDR3 is CASSLAGGGYTF. CDR3 bases: TGTGCCAGCAGTCTGGCCGGCGGCGGCTACACCTTC.

The rearrangement uses TRBV28 and TRBJ2-7; the D is unclear. Germline CDR1 is MDHEN and CDR2 is SYDVKM. CDR3 length: 11 amino acids. V was shortened by 4 bases and J by 2 bases, with 3 bases between the two germline ends. The CDR3 loop is CASSSPYEQYF. DNA of the CDR3: TGTGCCAGCAGTTCTCCCTACGAGCAGTACTTC. Based on the CDR3 plus reference TRBV28 and TRBJ2-7, the full variable domain is DVKVTQSSRYLVKRTGEKVFLECVQDMDHENMFWYRQDPGLGLRLIYFSYDVKMKEKGDIPEGYSVSREKKERFSLILESASTNQTSMYLCASSSPYEQYFGPGTRLTVT.